A single sample is the source of the 19 T cell receptor beta chains below, sequenced in a study of regulatory T cells in long-lasting Graves disease. Stated time point: newly diagnosed GD, antithyroid drugs for less than 3 months. The TCR library used RNA extracted from PBMCs. CDR3-region Arm-PCR and iRepertoire HTBI primers produced the TCR beta libraries. From the multiplex PCR reads, TCRdb called clonotypes with MiXCR, one entry per CDR3 protein. The table lists under 800,000 distinct CDR3 sequences, about 15% of them singletons. The sample also formed part of further work on T cells in Graves' hyperthyroidism and ophthalmopathy.

The specimen comprised peripheral blood mononuclear cells (PBMCs), sampled at new diagnosis, from a patient treated with antithyroid drugs. Receptors were obtained from a woman aged 25 to 39 with Graves disease.

This clonotype occurred many times. The rearrangement uses TRBV12-3 or TRBV12-4 and TRBJ2-3, with D unclear. This CDR3 spans 13 amino acids. V gave up 4 bases and J gave up 2 bases, with 7 bases separating them. CDR3 DNA sequence: TGTGCCAGCAGTTCCCGCTACACAGATACGCAGTATTTT. It codes for CASSSRYTDTQYF.

Comment on this clonotype: One base away lies a much larger clone, so this may be a sequencing read error. The chain links TRBV2 to TRBJ2-7, with D tentatively TRBD1 (6 bases). Looked up from germline, CDR1 is SNHLY and CDR2 is FYNNEI. This CDR3 comprises 15 residues. CDR3 region: CASRMEAAGEYEQHF. The CDR3 DNA reads TGTGCCAGCAGGATGGAGGCGGCAGGGGAGTACGAGCAGCACTTC.

In this sample, this clonotype turned up a few times. The chain joins TRBV6-5 to TRBJ2-7; D perhaps matches TRBD1 (6 bases). This CDR3 has 15 residues. Per the germline V gene, CDR1 is MNHEY and CDR2 is SVGAGI. Deletions cut 0 bases from V and 4 bases from J, with 13 bases between. CDR3 DNA: TGTGCCAGCAGTTACTCATATGGGGGCTTTTACGAGCAGTACTTC. Translated: CASSYSYGGFYEQYF.

This clonotype was observed a handful of times. One junction end does not reproduce the germline sequence, and a read error may be involved. The chain is built from TRBV12-3 or TRBV12-4 and TRBJ1-1; D is possibly TRBD1 (5 bases). The CDR3 spans 12 residues. CDR3: CASSGGRAIAYF. CDR3 nucleotide sequence: TGTGCCAGCAGTGGAGGCAGGGCAATCGCGTATTTT.

This clonotype was seen a few times. V and J are TRBV28 and TRBJ2-7; the D is unclear. The CDR3 loop spans 15 amino acids. Germline values: CDR1 MDHEN, CDR2 SYDVKM. The germline V and J ends were trimmed by 5 bases and 6 bases, with 20 bases remaining between them. As DNA, the CDR3 is TGTGCCAGCAGTAGCGCCGCGTTTGTTGCGACCGAGCAGTACTTC. Encoded protein: CASSSAAFVATEQYF.

The chain combines TRBV19 with TRBJ1-5; D gene ambiguous. The V end lost 7 bases, the J end lost 0 bases, and 13 bases lay between the germline ends. CDR3 length: 15 amino acids. Germline loops: CDR1 LNHDA, CDR2 SQIVND (reference sequence). The CDR3 here is CASNVAGNSNQPQHF. CDR3 DNA sequence: TGTGCCAGTAACGTGGCGGGAAATAGCAATCAGCCCCAGCATTTT. Complete variable domain (other parts from reference TRBV19 and TRBJ1-5): DGGITQSPKYLFRKEGQNVTLSCEQNLNHDAMYWYRQDPGQGLRLIYYSQIVNDFQKGDIAEGYSVSREKKESFPLTVTSAQKNPTAFYLCASNVAGNSNQPQHFGDGTRLSIL.

This clonotype was seen many times. J is TRBJ1-2 and V is TRBV7-9, with D unclear. The germline V and J ends were trimmed by 5 bases and 6 bases, with 13 bases remaining between them. The length of the CDR3 is 13 residues. Germline CDR1 SEHNR, CDR2 FQNEAQ (reference sequence). CDR3 region: CASSPHPMDGYTF. The DNA of the CDR3 is TGTGCCAGCAGCCCCCACCCCATGGATGGCTACACCTTC.

The gene calls are TRBV9 and TRBJ1-3; TRBD1 aligns across 8 bases. Germline V lookup: CDR1 SGDLS, CDR2 YYNGEE. The CDR3 runs to 16 residues. V lost 2 bases to trimming and J lost 0 bases; unmatched junction nucleotides: 4. DNA of the CDR3: TGTGCCAGCAGCGTTAACAGGGGGTTCTCTGGAAACACCATATATTTT. Amino acids: CASSVNRGFSGNTIYF.

At least ten counts were recorded for this clonotype. The chain links TRBV20-1 to TRBJ2-7; TRBD2 might be the D (6 bases). Trimming stripped 7 bases from V and 0 bases from J, with 16 bases between. The CDR3 is 14 amino acids. Germline CDR1 DFQATT, CDR2 SNEGSKA (reference sequence). CDR3 protein: CSVGGTDPSYEQYF. The CDR3 DNA is TGCAGTGTTGGGGGGACTGACCCCTCCTACGAGCAGTACTTC.

This clonotype showed up many times. The chain recombines TRBV6-2 or TRBV6-3 with TRBJ2-3, with a weak D call TRBD2 (5 bases). The V end lost 5 bases, the J end lost 0 bases, and 12 bases lay between the germline ends. Germline V gives CDR1 MNHEY, CDR2 SVGEGT. The CDR3 contains 15 residues. CDR3 DNA: TGTGCCAGCAGTGAGTTCCGGACTAGCACAGATACGCAGTATTTT. It specifies CASSEFRTSTDTQYF.

This clonotype was recorded a few times. The gene calls are TRBV5-5 and TRBJ1-6; D call uncertain. CDR3 length: 15 amino acids. CDR1 and CDR2 (germline): SGHKS, YYEKEE (reference sequence). Trimming shortened V by 4 bases and J by 10 bases, and 18 bases separated the two germline ends. DNA for the CDR3: TGTGCCAGCAGCCCCCGGGGAAGCGAAAAGTCACCCCTCCACTTT. The encoded protein is CASSPRGSEKSPLHF.

This clonotype was seen at least ten times. The V and J genes are TRBV12-3 or TRBV12-4 and TRBJ2-1, with D uncertain. Trimming removed 6 bases at V and 1 base at J, with 10 bases between. The CDR3 contains 14 residues. The CDR3 coding sequence is TGTGCCAGCAGCGCCTACCAATCCTACAATGAGCAGTTCTTC. Protein product: CASSAYQSYNEQFF.

This chain links TRBV20-1 with TRBJ1-2, with TRBD1 as a possible D gene (5 bases). The V end was cut by 2 bases, the J end by 3 bases, with 16 bases between. The CDR3 covers 15 residues. Germline CDR1 and CDR2: DFQATT and SNEGSKA (reference sequence). Here the CDR3 reads CSARQQGVTDYGYTF. The CDR3 DNA follows: TGCAGTGCTAGACAGCAGGGAGTTACGGACTATGGCTACACCTTC.

At least ten counts were recorded for this clonotype. The chain links TRBV12-3 or TRBV12-4 to TRBJ2-3; tentative D call: TRBD1 (5 bases). This CDR3 has 15 residues. V lost 6 bases to trimming and J lost 3 bases, with 16 bases between them. The CDR3 DNA reads TGTGCCAGCAGCGAGAACAGGCTTAGGACAGATACGCAGTATTTT. It translates to CASSENRLRTDTQYF.

This clonotype came up many times. The chain employs TRBV29-1 and TRBJ1-1, with D possibly being TRBD1 (6 bases). The CDR3 runs to 13 residues. Per germline, CDR1 SQVTM and CDR2 ANQGSEA. The V gene lost 6 bases and the J gene lost 4 bases, with 15 bases spanning the gap. DNA of the CDR3: TGCAGCGTCCGGACAGCGATCGGCACTGAAGCTTTCTTT. Encoded protein: CSVRTAIGTEAFF.

The V gene is TRBV28, the J gene TRBJ1-5; D perhaps matches TRBD1 (6 bases). Germline V gives CDR1 MDHEN, CDR2 SYDVKM. The CDR3 covers 17 residues. With 7 bases removed from V and 4 bases from J, the gap between germline ends came to 23 bases. The CDR3 sequence is CASTGEIPGWGNQPQHF. As DNA, the CDR3 is TGTGCCAGCACAGGGGAGATTCCAGGGTGGGGGAATCAGCCCCAGCATTTT.

A note on this clonotype: This may come from a read error, since a much larger clone is one base off. This chain joins TRBV6-1 and TRBJ2-1; D remains unclear. The CDR3 is 18 residues long. Trimming shortened V by 4 bases and J by 0 bases, and 19 bases separated the two germline ends. In germline, CDR1 is MNHNS, CDR2 SASEGT. The CDR3: CASSVLGSRNDSYNEQFF. The CDR3 coding sequence is TGTGCCAGCAGTGTGTTAGGAAGTCGGAATGACTCCTACAATGAGCAGTTCTTC.

Many counts were recorded for this clonotype. The rearrangement joins TRBV28 to TRBJ2-6, with a possible D match to TRBD1 (6 bases). This CDR3 contains 18 residues. Germline CDR1 MDHEN, CDR2 SYDVKM. With 6 bases removed from V and 0 bases from J, the gap between germline ends came to 18 bases. The CDR3, as DNA: TGTGCCAGCAGCACCCCCGTAGGGGGTTCCTCTGGGGCCAACGTCCTGACTTTC. Translated: CASSTPVGGSSGANVLTF.

This clonotype was seen many times. The chain recombines TRBV27 with TRBJ2-1; possible D gene TRBD1, 5 bases. The CDR3 has 13 residues. With 6 bases removed from V and 7 bases from J, the gap between germline ends came to 13 bases. Germline values: CDR1 MNHEY, CDR2 SMNVEV (reference sequence). The CDR3 protein is CASRREKGNEQFF. CDR3 nucleotides: TGTGCCAGCAGAAGGGAAAAGGGGAATGAGCAGTTCTTC.